These T cell receptor beta chains were read from a single sample in a study of shared clonotypes between healthy human individuals. Libraries were prepared by immunoSEQ multiplex PCR; TCRdb keeps only in-frame clonotypes and omits some of them. The sample holds about 2.1 million clones, just over 90% seen once. Material: naive CD8+ T cells from PBMCs. These receptors all stem from a young man in good health. Some clones in this sample may be carry-over from other donors' samples. Each CDR3 is given with its conserved first and last residue. A D gene is named only where the DNA matches it firmly. Expanded clones get a size class; other rows say once, few or many, or leave the size out.

j_gene: TRBJ2-6; v_gene: TRBV19; d_gene: .; abundance: .; CDR3aa: CASSTGELTYSGANVLTF; CDR3nt: TGTGCCAGTAGTACAGGGGAGCTCACATACTCTGGGGCCAACGTCCTGACTTTC
j_gene: TRBJ2-7; v_gene: TRBV4-3; d_gene: TRBD2; abundance: .; CDR3aa: CASSHSSGRGNEQYF; CDR3nt: TGCGCCAGCAGCCACTCTAGCGGGAGGGGGAACGAGCAGTACTTC
j_gene: TRBJ2-7; v_gene: TRBV4-1; d_gene: .; abundance: .; CDR3aa: CASSQTPGAYEQYF; CDR3nt: TGCGCCAGCAGCCAAACCCCAGGAGCCTACGAGCAGTACTTC
j_gene: TRBJ2-7; v_gene: TRBV7-3; d_gene: TRBD1; abundance: once; CDR3aa: CASSQGTGVTYEQYF; CDR3nt: TGTGCCAGCAGCCAAGGGACAGGCGTCACCTACGAGCAGTACTTC
j_gene: TRBJ1-2; v_gene: TRBV29-1; d_gene: .; abundance: .; CDR3aa: CSVPWVGGYTF; CDR3nt: TGCAGCGTCCCCTGGGTAGGAGGCTACACCTTC
j_gene: TRBJ1-5; v_gene: TRBV19; d_gene: TRBD1; abundance: .; CDR3aa: CASSISGGDQPQHF; CDR3nt: TGTGCCAGTAGTATCTCAGGGGGCGATCAGCCCCAGCATTTT
j_gene: TRBJ1-5; v_gene: TRBV27; d_gene: .; abundance: .; CDR3aa: CASRIGGGGNQPQHF; CDR3nt: TGTGCCAGCAGAATCGGGGGGGGAGGCAATCAGCCCCAGCATTTT
j_gene: TRBJ2-7; v_gene: TRBV19; d_gene: .; abundance: many; CDR3aa: CASRFRGQKQDEQYF; CDR3nt: TGTGCCAGCCGATTCAGGGGCCAAAAACAGGACGAGCAGTACTTC
j_gene: TRBJ1-5; v_gene: TRBV28; d_gene: .; abundance: .; CDR3aa: CASSLMAAASNQPQHF; CDR3nt: TGTGCCAGCAGTTTAATGGCGGCAGCCAGCAATCAGCCCCAGCATTTT
j_gene: TRBJ2-2; v_gene: TRBV15; d_gene: TRBD1; abundance: .; CDR3aa: CATSRGQGTGELFF; CDR3nt: TGTGCCACCAGCAGGGGACAGGGCACCGGGGAGCTGTTTTTT